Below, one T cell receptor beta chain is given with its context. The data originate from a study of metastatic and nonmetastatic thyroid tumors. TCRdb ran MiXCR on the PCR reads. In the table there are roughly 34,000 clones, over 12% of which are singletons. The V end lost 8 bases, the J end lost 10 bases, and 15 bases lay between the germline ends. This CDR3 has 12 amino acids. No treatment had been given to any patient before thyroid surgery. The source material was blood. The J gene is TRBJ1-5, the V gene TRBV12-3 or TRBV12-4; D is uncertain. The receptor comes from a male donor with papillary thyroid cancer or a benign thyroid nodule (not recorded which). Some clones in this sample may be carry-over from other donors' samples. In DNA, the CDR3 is TGTGCCAGCGTGGCAGGCAATCTTCCCCAGCATTTT. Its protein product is CASVAGNLPQHF.